This T cell receptor beta chain was identified in a study of cytomegalovirus exposure and HLA in healthy donors. Study-level background: Researchers previously reported finding 90 million to 130 million unique TCR beta sequences from approximately 200 million T cells. Whole-study results and caveats: In a later analysis, HLA-associated beta chains showed higher expansion and lower generation probabilities than comparable chains. TRBV6-2, TRBV6-3 and some other V segments were unresolvable in 87-base-pair reads.

PCR used 60 Vbeta primers and 13 Jbeta primers. Some clones are missing from TCRdb's copy, which holds only in-frame ones; the method was immunoSEQ multiplex PCR. Found here are some 140,000 clones, around 80% of them singletons; the top ten hold around 10%. As regards this clone: The antigen remains unidentified.

Trimming removed 2 bases at V and 6 bases at J, with 8 bases between. Germline lookup yields CDR1 SGHTA and CDR2 FQGTGA. This CDR3 region has 12 residues. Nominal health characterized the donors when sampled, though unrecorded immune exposures were likely. The chain links TRBV7-3 to TRBJ2-7; possibly TRBD1 for D (6 bases). The material sequenced was PBMCs. The TCR originated in a woman aged 50 to 60 in good health and CMV-seropositive. The CDR3 here is CASSLQGGEQYF. Here the CDR3 DNA reads TGTGCCAGCAGCTTACAAGGGGGCGAGCAGTACTTC.